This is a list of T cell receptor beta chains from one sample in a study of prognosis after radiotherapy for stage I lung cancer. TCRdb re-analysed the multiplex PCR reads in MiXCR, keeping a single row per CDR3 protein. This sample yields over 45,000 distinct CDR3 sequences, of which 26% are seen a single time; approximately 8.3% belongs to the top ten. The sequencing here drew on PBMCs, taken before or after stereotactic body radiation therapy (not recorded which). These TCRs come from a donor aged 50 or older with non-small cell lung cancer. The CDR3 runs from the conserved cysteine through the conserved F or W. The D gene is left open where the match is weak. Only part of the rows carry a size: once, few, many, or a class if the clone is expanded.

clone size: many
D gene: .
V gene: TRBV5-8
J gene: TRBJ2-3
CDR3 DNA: TGTGCCAGCAGCGCAATGGTCGGCACAGATACGCAGTATTTT
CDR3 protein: CASSAMVGTDTQYF

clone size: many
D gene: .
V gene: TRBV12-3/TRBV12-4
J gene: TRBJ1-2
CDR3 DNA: TGTGCCAGCAGTTTAGGGGTGAACTATGGCTACACCTTC
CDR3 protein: CASSLGVNYGYTF

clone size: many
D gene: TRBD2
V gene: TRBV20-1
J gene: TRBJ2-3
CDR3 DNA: TGCAGTGCTAGTGGCGGGGGGACTAGCACAGATACGCAGTATTTT
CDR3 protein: CSASGGGTSTDTQYF

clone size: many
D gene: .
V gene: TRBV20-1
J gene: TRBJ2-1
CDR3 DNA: TGCAGTGCACTGAGGGAACTTAAATACAATGAGCAGTTCTTC
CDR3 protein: CSALRELKYNEQFF

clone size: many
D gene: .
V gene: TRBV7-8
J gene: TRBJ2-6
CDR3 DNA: TGTGCCAGCAGCTTAGGTGGTGCTGGGGCCAACGTCCTGACTTTC
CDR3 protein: CASSLGGAGANVLTF

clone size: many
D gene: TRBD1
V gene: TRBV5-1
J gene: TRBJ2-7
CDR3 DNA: TGCGCCAGCAGCCTGGGGGACAGGGACTACGAGCAGTACTTC
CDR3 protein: CASSLGDRDYEQYF

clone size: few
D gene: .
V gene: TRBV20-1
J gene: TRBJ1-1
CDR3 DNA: TGCAGTGCCCCGTGGGAGAGACGACCGAACACTGAAGCTTTCTTT
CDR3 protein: CSAPWERRPNTEAFF

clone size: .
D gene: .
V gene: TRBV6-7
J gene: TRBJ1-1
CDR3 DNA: TGTGCCAGCACCCCCCTCTTACAGGGTTCACCGAACACTGAAGCTTTCTTT
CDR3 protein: CASTPLLQGSPNTEAFF

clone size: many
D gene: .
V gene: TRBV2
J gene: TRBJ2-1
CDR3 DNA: TGTGCCAGCAGTGAGGGAGCACCGCCCTACAATGAGCAGTTCTTC
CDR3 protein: CASSEGAPPYNEQFF

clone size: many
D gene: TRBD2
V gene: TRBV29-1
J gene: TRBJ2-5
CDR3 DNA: TGCAGCGTTCGTTCCTTCAGCGGGGGGCAGGAGACCCAGTACTTC
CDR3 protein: CSVRSFSGGQETQYF

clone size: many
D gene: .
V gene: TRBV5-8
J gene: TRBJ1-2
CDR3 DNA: TGTGCCAGCAGGGATACCGGGCCTCGGGGCTACACCTTC
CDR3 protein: CASRDTGPRGYTF

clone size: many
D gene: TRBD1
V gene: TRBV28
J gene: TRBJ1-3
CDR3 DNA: TGTGCCAGCATTCCAATGACAGGGAAGGGAAACACCATATATTTT
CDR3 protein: CASIPMTGKGNTIYF

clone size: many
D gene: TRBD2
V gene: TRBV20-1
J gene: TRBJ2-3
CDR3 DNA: TGCAGTGCTCCTAGCGGGGGGGCAGTTGATACGCAGTATTTT
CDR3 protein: CSAPSGGAVDTQYF

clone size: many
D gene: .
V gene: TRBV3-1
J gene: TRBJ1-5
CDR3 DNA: TGTGCCAGCTCGGATGGGCGCGGACAGCCCCAGCATTTT
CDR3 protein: CASSDGRGQPQHF

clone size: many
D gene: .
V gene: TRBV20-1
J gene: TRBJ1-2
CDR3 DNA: TGCAGTGCTAGGAGGGGCAGACAGATCTATGGCTACACCTTC
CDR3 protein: CSARRGRQIYGYTF

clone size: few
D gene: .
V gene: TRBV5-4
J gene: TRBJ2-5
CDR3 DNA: TGTGCCAGCAGCTTCACCGGAGGACAAGAGACCCAGTACTTC
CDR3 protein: CASSFTGGQETQYF

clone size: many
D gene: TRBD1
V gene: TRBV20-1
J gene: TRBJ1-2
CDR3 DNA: TGCAGTGCTTTGCAGGGGGGACTTTTCGATGGCTACACCTTC
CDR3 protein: CSALQGGLFDGYTF

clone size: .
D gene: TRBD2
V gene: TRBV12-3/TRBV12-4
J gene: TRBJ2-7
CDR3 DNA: TGTGCCAGCAGTTTGAGCGGGGGGGCGCGGTACGAGCAGTACTTC
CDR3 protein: CASSLSGGARYEQYF

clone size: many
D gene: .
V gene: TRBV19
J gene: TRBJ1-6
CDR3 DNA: TGTGCCAGTAGTACGGGACCGGCCCTTGGACCCCTCCACTTT
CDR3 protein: CASSTGPALGPLHF

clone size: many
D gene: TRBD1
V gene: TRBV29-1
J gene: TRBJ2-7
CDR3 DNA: TGCAGCGTTACGACAGGGTCCTACGAGCAGTACTTC
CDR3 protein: CSVTTGSYEQYF

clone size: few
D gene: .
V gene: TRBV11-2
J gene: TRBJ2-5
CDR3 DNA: TGTGCCAGCAGCTTCAATCGGGAGACCCAGTACTTC
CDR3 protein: CASSFNRETQYF

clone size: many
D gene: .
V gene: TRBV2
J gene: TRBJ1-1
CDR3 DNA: TGTGCCAGCCATCGACAGTCTGCTGAAGCTTTCTTT
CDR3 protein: CASHRQSAEAFF

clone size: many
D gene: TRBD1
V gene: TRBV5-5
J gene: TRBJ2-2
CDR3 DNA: TGTGCCAGCAGGTTGACAGGGGGCAACACCGGGGAGCTGTTTTTT
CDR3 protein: CASRLTGGNTGELFF

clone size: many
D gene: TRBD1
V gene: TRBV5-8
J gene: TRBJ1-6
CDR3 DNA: TGTGCCAGCAGCCGGACAGGGAGCTCCTATAATTCACCCCTCCACTTT
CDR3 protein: CASSRTGSSYNSPLHF

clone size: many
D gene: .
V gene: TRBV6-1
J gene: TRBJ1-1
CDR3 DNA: TGTGCCAGCAGTGTTGGGGGTTGGACTGAAGCTTTCTTT
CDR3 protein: CASSVGGWTEAFF

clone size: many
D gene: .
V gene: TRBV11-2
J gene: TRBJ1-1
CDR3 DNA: TGTGCCAGCAGCTTAAACTGGAACACTGAAGCTTTCTTT
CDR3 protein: CASSLNWNTEAFF

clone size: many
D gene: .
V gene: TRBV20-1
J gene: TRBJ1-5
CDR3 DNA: TGCAGTGCCCGCGTCGGAGGCCAGCCCCAGCATTTT
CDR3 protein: CSARVGGQPQHF

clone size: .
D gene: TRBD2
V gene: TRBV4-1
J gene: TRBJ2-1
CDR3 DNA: TGCGCCAGCAGCCAAGGGCTTGGGGGGGGGAGCTCCTACAATGAGCAGTTCTTC
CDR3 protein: CASSQGLGGGSSYNEQFF

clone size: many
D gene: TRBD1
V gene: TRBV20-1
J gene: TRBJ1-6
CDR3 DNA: TGCAGTGCTGCCCAGGGGGCTAGCTCCTATAATTCACCCCTCCACTTT
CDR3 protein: CSAAQGASSYNSPLHF

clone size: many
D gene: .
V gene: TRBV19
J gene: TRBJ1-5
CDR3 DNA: TGTGCCAGTAGTATAGGGGAGTATAGCAATCAGCCCCAGCATTTT
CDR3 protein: CASSIGEYSNQPQHF

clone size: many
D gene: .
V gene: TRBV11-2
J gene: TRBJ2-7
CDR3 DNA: TGTGCCAGCAGCTTAAATACAGGCTACGAGCAGTACTTC
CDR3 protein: CASSLNTGYEQYF

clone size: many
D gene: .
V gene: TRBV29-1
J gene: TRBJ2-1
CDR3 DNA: TGCAGCGTTGAGTCGGGGACCAGCGATGAGCAGTTCTTC
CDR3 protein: CSVESGTSDEQFF

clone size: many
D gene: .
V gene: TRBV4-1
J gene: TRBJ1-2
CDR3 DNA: TGCGCCAGCAGCCAAACACCAAAGGTTTTAGGTGGCTATGGCTACACCTTC
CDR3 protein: CASSQTPKVLGGYGYTF

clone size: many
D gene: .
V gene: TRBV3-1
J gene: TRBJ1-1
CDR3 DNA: TGTGCCAGCAGCCAAGTAAGGGCCGAAGCTTTCTTT
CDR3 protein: CASSQVRAEAFF

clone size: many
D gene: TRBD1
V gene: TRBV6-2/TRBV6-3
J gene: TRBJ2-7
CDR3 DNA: TGTGCCAGCAATCAGGACAGGCGATACGAGCAGTACTTC
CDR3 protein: CASNQDRRYEQYF

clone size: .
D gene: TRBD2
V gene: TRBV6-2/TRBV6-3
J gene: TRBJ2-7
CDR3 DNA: TGTGCCAGCATGGGAGGGATCTCCTACGAGCAGTACTTC
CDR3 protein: CASMGGISYEQYF

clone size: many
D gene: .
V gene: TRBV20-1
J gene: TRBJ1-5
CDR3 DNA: TGCAGTGCGAAGTCGGGGCAGCCCCAGCATTTT
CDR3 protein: CSAKSGQPQHF